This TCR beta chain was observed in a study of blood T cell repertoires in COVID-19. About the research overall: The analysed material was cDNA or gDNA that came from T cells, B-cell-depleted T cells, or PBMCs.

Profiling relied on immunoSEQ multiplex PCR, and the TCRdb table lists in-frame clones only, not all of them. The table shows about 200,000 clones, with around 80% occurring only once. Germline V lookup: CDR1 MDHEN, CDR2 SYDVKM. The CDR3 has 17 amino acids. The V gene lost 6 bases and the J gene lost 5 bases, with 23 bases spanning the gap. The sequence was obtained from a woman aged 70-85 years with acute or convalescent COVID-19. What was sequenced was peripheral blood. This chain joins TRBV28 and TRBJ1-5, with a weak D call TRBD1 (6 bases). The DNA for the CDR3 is TGTGCCAGCAGCCCTGAACACAGGGAAGGGGATTATCAGCCCCAGCATTTT. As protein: CASSPEHREGDYQPQHF. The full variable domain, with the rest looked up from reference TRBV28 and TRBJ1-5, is DVKVTQSSRYLVKRTGEKVFLECVQDMDHENMFWYRQDPGLGLRLIYFSYDVKMKEKGDIPEGYSVSREKKERFSLILESASTNQTSMYLCASSPEHREGDYQPQHFGDGTRLSIL.